What follows are 4 T cell receptor beta chains derived from one specimen sequenced in a study of T cell repertoires in cytomegalovirus infection. Their specific antigens are unknown. One entry per CDR3 protein, called by TCRdb with MiXCR from the reads. Of roughly 570,000 distinct CDR3 sequences in the sample, over 35% were seen once. This sample comprised cultured PBMCs, obtained from culture after CMV antigen stimulation. These receptors were collected from a human donor in good health (CMV status not recorded). Some clones in this sample may be carry-over from other donors' samples.

The CDR3 is CSPLRETTDTQYF. Written as DNA, the CDR3 is TGCAGTCCCTTACGGGAAACCACAGATACGCAGTATTTT. The rearrangement joins TRBV20-1 to TRBJ2-3; D might be TRBD2 (5 bases). The CDR3 extends over 13 amino acids. Between the trimmed V and J ends, which lost 8 bases and 2 bases, there was a span of 14 bases. Looked up from germline, CDR1 is DFQATT and CDR2 is SNEGSKA (reference sequence).

V usage is TRBV27 and J usage is TRBJ2-2; tentative D call: TRBD2 (6 bases). Germline-derived CDR1 and CDR2 are MNHEY and SMNVEV (reference sequence). This CDR3 comprises 13 residues. V was clipped by 8 bases and J by 7 bases, with 14 bases between them. This CDR3 reads CASRRLVSGELFF. Here the CDR3 DNA reads TGTGCCAGCCGAAGACTAGTAAGCGGGGAGCTGTTTTTT.

This clonotype was seen a few times. The chain uses TRBV10-3 and TRBJ1-5, with D tentatively TRBD1 (5 bases). Germline V CDR1 and CDR2: ENHRY, SYGVKD. The length of the CDR3 is 16 residues. Deletions cut 5 bases from V and 1 base from J, with 15 bases between. CDR3 sequence (DNA): TGTGCCATCAGTCCGGGGGGGGGTTCGAGCAATCAGCCCCAGCATTTT. Translated: CAISPGGGSSNQPQHF.

CDR3 in amino acids: CSVDQNNEQFF. Written as DNA, the CDR3 is TGCAGCGTTGACCAGAACAATGAGCAGTTCTTC. The V call is TRBV29-1, the J call TRBJ2-1; unclear D gene. The CDR3 covers 11 residues. Germline V gives CDR1 SQVTM, CDR2 ANQGSEA. V was trimmed by 3 bases and J by 5 bases, leaving 5 bases between them.